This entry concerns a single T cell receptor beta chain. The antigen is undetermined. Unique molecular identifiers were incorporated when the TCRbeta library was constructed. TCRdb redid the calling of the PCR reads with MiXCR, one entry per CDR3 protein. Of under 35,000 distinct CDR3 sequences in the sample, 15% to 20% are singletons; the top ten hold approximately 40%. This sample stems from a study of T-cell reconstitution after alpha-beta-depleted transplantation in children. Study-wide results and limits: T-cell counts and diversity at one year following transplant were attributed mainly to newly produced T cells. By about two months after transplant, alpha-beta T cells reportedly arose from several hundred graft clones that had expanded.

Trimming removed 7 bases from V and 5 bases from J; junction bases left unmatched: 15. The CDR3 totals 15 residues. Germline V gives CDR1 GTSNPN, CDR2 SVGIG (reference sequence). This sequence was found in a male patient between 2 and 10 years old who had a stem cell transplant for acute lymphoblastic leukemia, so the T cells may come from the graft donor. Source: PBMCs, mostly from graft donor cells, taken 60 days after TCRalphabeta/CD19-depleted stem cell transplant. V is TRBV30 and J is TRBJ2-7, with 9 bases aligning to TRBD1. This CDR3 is CASCQVGTGTDEQYF. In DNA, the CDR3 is TGTGCCTCCTGCCAAGTGGGGACAGGGACCGACGAGCAGTACTTC.